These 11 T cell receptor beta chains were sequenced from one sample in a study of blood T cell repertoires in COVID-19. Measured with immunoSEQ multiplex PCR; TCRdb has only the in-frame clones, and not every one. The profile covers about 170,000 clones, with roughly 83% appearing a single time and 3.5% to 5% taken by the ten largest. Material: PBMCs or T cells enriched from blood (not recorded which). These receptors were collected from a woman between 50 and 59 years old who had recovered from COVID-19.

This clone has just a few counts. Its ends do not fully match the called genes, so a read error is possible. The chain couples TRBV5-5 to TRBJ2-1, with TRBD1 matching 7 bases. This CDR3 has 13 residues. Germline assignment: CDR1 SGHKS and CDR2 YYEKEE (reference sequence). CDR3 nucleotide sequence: TGTGCCAGCAGCGTCTTTCTTCAGGGGGAGCCGTTCTTC. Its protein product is CASSVFLQGEPFF. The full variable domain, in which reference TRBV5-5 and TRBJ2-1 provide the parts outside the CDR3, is DAGVTQSPTHLIKTRGQQVTLRCSPISGHKSVSWYQQVLGQGPQFIFQYYEKEERGRGNFPDRFSARQFPNYSSELNVNALLLGDSALYLCASSVFLQGEPFFGPGTRLTVL.

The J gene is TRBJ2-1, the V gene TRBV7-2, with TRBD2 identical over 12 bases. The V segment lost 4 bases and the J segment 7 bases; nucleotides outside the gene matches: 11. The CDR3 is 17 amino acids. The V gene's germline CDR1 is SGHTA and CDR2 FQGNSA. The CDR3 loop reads CASSSSLAGGRVNEQFF. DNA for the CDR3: TGTGCCAGCAGCTCCTCACTAGCGGGAGGCAGGGTAAATGAGCAGTTCTTC. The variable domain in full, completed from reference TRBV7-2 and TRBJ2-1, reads GAGVSQSPSNKVTEKGKDVELRCDPISGHTALYWYRQSLGQGLEFLIYFQGNSAPDKSGLPSDRFSAERTGGSVSTLTIQRTQQEDSAVYLCASSSSLAGGRVNEQFFGPGTRLTVL.

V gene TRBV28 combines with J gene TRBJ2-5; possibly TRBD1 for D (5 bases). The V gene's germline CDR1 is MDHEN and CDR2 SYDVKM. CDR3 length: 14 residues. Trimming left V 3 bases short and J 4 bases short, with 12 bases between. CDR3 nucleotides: TGTGCCAGCAGTTTCTCCCAAAGGGGAGAGACCCAGTACTTC. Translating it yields CASSFSQRGETQYF.

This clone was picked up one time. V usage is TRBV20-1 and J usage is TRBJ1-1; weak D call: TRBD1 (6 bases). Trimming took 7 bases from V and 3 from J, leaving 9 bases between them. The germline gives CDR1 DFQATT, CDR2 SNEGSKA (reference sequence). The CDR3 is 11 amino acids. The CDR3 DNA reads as TGCAGTGGGGGGGGCCACACTGAAGCTTTCTTT. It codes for CSGGGHTEAFF.

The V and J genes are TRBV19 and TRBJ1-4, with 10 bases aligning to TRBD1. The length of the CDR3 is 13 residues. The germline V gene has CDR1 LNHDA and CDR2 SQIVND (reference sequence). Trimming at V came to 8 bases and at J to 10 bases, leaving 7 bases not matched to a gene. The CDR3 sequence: CASSGTGVGKLFF. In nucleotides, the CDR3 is TGTGCCAGTTCCGGGACAGGGGTCGGAAAACTGTTTTTT.

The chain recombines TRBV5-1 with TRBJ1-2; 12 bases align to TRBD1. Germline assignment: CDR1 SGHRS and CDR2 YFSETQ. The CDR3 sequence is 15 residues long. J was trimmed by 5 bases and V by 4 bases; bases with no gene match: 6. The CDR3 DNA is TGCGCCAGCAGCCCGGGACAGGGGGCGGGGTATGGCTACACCTTC. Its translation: CASSPGQGAGYGYTF.

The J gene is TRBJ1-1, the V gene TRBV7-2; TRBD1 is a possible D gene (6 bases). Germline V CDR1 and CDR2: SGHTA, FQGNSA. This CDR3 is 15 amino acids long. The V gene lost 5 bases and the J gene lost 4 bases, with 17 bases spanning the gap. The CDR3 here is CASSTSPTGGTEAFF. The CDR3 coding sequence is TGTGCCAGCAGCACCTCCCCGACAGGCGGCACTGAAGCTTTCTTT.

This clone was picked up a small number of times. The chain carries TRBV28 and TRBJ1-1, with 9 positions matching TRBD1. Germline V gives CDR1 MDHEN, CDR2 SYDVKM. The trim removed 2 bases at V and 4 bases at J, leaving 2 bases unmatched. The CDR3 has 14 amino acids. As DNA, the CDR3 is TGTGCCAGCAGTTTAGGGACAGGGAGCACTGAAGCTTTCTTT. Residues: CASSLGTGSTEAFF.

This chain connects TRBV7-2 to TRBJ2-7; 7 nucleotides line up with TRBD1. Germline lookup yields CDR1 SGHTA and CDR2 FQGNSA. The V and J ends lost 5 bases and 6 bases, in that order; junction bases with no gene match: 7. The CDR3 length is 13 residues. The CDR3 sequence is CASSLGRGREQYV. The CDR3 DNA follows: TGTGCCAGCAGCCTCGGTAGGGGGCGCGAGCAGTACGTC.

The chain's CDR3 is CASSLGTASGNTIYF. The CDR3 DNA sequence: TGTGCCAGCAGCTTAGGGACAGCCTCTGGAAACACCATATATTTT. The chain is built from TRBV5-6 and TRBJ1-3, with 7 bases that match TRBD1. Trimming removed 2 bases from V and 0 bases from J; junction bases left unmatched: 2. Germline loops: CDR1 SGHDT, CDR2 YYEEEE. CDR3 length: 15 amino acids.

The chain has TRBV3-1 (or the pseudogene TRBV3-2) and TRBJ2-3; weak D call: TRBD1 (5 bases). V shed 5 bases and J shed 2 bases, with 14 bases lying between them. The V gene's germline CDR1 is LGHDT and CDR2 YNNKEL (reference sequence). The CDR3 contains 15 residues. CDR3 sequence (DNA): TGTGCCAGCAGCAGGGGTGGGTCCTCCACAGATACGCAGTATTTT. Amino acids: CASSRGGSSTDTQYF.